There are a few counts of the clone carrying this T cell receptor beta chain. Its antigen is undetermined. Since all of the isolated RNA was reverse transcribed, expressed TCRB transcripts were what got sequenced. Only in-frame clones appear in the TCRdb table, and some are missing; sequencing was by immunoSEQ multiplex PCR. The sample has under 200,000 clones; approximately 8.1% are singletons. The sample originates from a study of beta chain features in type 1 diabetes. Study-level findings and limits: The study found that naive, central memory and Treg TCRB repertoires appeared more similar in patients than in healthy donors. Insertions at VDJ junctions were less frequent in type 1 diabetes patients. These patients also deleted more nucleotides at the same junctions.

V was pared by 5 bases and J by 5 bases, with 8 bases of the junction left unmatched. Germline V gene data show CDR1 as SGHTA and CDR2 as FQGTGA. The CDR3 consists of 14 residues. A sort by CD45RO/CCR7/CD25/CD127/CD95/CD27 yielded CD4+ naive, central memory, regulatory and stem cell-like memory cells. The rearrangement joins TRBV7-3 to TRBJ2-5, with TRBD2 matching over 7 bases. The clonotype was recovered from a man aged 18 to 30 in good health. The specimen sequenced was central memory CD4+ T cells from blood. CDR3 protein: CASSPPGSGETQYF. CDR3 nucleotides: TGTGCCAGCAGCCCGCCGGGTAGCGGGGAGACCCAGTACTTC.